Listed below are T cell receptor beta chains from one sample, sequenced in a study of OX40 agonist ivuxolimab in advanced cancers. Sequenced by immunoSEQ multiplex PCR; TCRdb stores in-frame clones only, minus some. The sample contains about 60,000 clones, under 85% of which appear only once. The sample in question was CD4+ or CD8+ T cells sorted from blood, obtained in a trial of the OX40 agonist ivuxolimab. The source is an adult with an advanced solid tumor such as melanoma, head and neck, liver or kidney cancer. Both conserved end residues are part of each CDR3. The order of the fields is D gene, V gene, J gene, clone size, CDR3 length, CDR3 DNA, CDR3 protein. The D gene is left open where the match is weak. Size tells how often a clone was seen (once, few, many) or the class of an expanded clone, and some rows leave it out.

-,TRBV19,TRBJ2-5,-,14,TGTGCCAGTAGTAGTGTGGGTTCAGCGTGGACCCAGTACTTC,CASSSVGSAWTQYF
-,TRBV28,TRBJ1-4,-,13,TGTGCCAGCAGTTCCGGACTTAATGAAAAACTGTTTTTT,CASSSGLNEKLFF
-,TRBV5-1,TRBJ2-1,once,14,TGCGCCAGCAGCCTTGACGTCCACGGGGATGAGCAGTTCTTC,CASSLDVHGDEQFF
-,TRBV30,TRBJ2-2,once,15,TGTGCCTGGAGGGGCCCCTGGGGTCCTTCTGGGGAGCTGTTTTTT,CAWRGPWGPSGELFF
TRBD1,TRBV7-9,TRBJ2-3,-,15,TGTGCCAGCAGCTTAACAGGGGAGCAGACAGATACGCAGTATTTT,CASSLTGEQTDTQYF
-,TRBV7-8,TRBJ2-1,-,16,TGTGCCAGCAGCTTAGTGGTCTCAGGGAGCTGGGATGAGCAGTTCTTC,CASSLVVSGSWDEQFF
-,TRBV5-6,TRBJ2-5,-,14,TGTGCCAGCAGCCCTCCAATCAGCCAAGAGACCCAGTACTTC,CASSPPISQETQYF
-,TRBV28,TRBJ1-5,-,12,TGTGCCAGCAGGACCAGCAATCAGCCCCAGCATTTT,CASRTSNQPQHF
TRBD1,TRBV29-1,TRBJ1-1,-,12,TGCAGCGTCGTGGGGGACAGGGTAGCGTCTTTCTTT,CSVVGDRVASFF
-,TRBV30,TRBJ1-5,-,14,TGTGCCTGGAGTGAACGGGCGGGGCATCAGCCCCAGCATTTT,CAWSERAGHQPQHF
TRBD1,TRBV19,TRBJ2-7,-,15,TGTGCCAGTAGTTTCCGGGACAGGGGAAATTACGAGCAGTACTTC,CASSFRDRGNYEQYF
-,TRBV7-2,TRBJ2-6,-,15,TGTGCCAGCAGCTTAGGGGGGGCTGGGGCCAACGTCCTGACTTTC,CASSLGGAGANVLTF